This T cell receptor (beta chain) was identified during a study of blood T cell repertoires in COVID-19 (dated by TCRdb to 2018 to 2021). Regarding the complete study: Collaborator samples came from the United States, Italy and Spain and covered acute and convalescent phases of COVID-19. The material from the prospective study consisted of cDNA or gDNA derived from T cells, B-cell-depleted T cells, or PBMCs. Subjects who had been exposed to COVID-19, were actively infected with it, or had recovered from it provided the deeply sampled blood TCRbeta repertoires that made up the dataset. A freely available public database, intended as a resource for researchers studying the immune response to SARS-CoV-2, is where the repertoires were released. Samples were obtained from the ongoing ImmuneRACE study (first 160 participants) and from over 1,000 subjects provided by 6 global collaborators. The sample metadata nearly always contained a de-identified subject ID, COVID-19 status, age in years and sex. Where available, HLA class I and class II types were taken from metadata supplied by the sample provider and were not determined by assay-based typing. Broad study findings and their caveats: Clinical and demographic metadata were provided uncurated, with the amount varying by source and participant.

Cut back by 0 bases and 1 base, the V and J ends lie 13 bases apart. The germline V gene (reference sequence) supplies CDR1 SGHNT and CDR2 YYREEE. The CDR3, from cysteine to phenylalanine, totals 16 residues. Only the CDR3 portion is preserved as DNA: 48 bases, with reading frame beginning at the first base. TCRbeta CDR3 regions were amplified from genomic DNA using the immunoSEQ Assay, a bias-controlled multiplex PCR. On the authors' methods: The number of nucleated cells in each sample was estimated by amplification of reference gene primers within the assay. To quantify the absolute abundance of each unique TCRbeta CDR3 rearrangement, sequence reads were collapsed and filtered. For each sample, productive Simpson clonality was calculated as the square root of Simpson's diversity index over productive rearrangements. TCRdb mirrors the immuneACCESS table, restricted to in-frame sequences. Some clones are absent from its copies; in checked studies, under half trace to an unresolved V gene, and the reason for the others is unknown. V, J and clone size are taken as reported in that table, and D and trimming were inferred from the DNA itself. A total of about 110,000 clones appear in this sample, around 89% of them only once. Around 1.1% of the sample lies in the top ten.

Worth noting for this clone: Its antigen has not been determined. No base-level quality is on record; no much larger clone is a single base apart.

Collaborating institutions collected whole blood in K2EDTA tubes following their own protocols. For TCRbeta analysis, collaborator samples were shipped as frozen whole blood, as isolated PBMCs, or as DNA extracted from either sample type. What was sequenced was peripheral blood. This TCR was sampled from a human donor in a cohort sampled during active COVID-19. The V and J genes are TRBV5-4 and TRBJ2-5; the D region possibly corresponds to TRBD1 (6 bases align). In nucleotide form, the sequence is TGTGCCAGCAGCTTGGGGACAGTTATCTCCCAAGAGACCCAGTACTTC. This is translated as CASSLGTVISQETQYF.